This is a list of T cell receptor beta chains from one sample in a study of breast tumors, draining lymph nodes, adjacent tissues. TCRdb reprocessed the multiplex PCR reads with MiXCR, giving one entry per CDR3 protein. The sample yields 200,000 or so distinct CDR3 sequences, approximately 30% seen once. Specimen: axillary lymph node tissue. The receptors originated from a female donor with breast cancer. Some clones in this sample may be carry-over from other donors' samples. Both conserved end residues are part of each CDR3. The order of the fields is D gene, J gene, V gene, clone size, CDR3 protein, CDR3 DNA. D genes are given only for firm matches. Not every row has a clone size; where given, it reads once, few, many or a size class.

d_call: TRBD2; j_call: TRBJ2-7; v_call: TRBV20-1; clone_size: many; cdr3_aa: CSGRLAGGNEQYF; cdr3_nt: TGCAGTGGCAGGCTAGCGGGGGGGAACGAGCAGTACTTC
d_call: .; j_call: TRBJ2-2; v_call: TRBV18; clone_size: many; cdr3_aa: CASSPRTTGELFF; cdr3_nt: TGTGCCAGCTCACCACGGACGACCGGGGAGCTGTTTTTT
d_call: .; j_call: TRBJ2-7; v_call: TRBV28; clone_size: many; cdr3_aa: CASNAPRYKQYF; cdr3_nt: TGTGCCAGCAACGCCCCTAGGTACAAGCAGTACTTC
d_call: TRBD2; j_call: TRBJ2-5; v_call: TRBV7-3; clone_size: many; cdr3_aa: CASSPSLAGRGTQYF; cdr3_nt: TGTGCCAGCAGCCCCTCCCTAGCGGGGAGGGGTACCCAGTACTTC
d_call: TRBD2; j_call: TRBJ2-7; v_call: TRBV19; clone_size: many; cdr3_aa: CASSAGERYEQYF; cdr3_nt: TGTGCCAGTAGTGCGGGGGAGCGGTACGAGCAGTACTTC
d_call: .; j_call: TRBJ1-2; v_call: TRBV7-9; clone_size: .; cdr3_aa: CASSFYICSASAGGNGYTF; cdr3_nt: .
d_call: .; j_call: TRBJ2-5; v_call: TRBV12-3/TRBV12-4; clone_size: many; cdr3_aa: CASSSGVGTLARETQYF; cdr3_nt: TGTGCCAGCAGTTCAGGGGTGGGGACATTAGCTAGGGAGACCCAGTACTTC
d_call: .; j_call: TRBJ2-5; v_call: TRBV14; clone_size: many; cdr3_aa: CASSQYTAKETQSF; cdr3_nt: TGTGCCAGCAGCCAATACACCGCTAAAGAGACCCAGTCCTTC
d_call: .; j_call: TRBJ1-3; v_call: TRBV7-8; clone_size: many; cdr3_aa: CASSLGIGGTGNTIYF; cdr3_nt: TGTGCCAGCAGCTTAGGGATAGGGGGTACTGGAAACACCATATATTTT
d_call: .; j_call: TRBJ2-7; v_call: TRBV18; clone_size: many; cdr3_aa: CASSPSAGSYEQYF; cdr3_nt: TGTGCCAGCTCACCATCGGCAGGCTCCTACGAGCAGTACTTC